This T cell receptor (beta chain) is drawn from a study of shared clonotypes between healthy human individuals. Trimming took 5 bases from V and 2 from J; bases not matched to a gene: 7. The germline gives CDR1 MNHNY, CDR2 SVGAGI (reference sequence). The CDR3 is made up of 15 amino acids. For each subset, genomic DNA was distributed in equal portions over several immunoSEQ plates. The authors' processing: Without quality scores, immunoSEQ junctional reads could not be filtered like full-length reads. TCRdb keeps only in-frame clones here, not all; method: immunoSEQ multiplex PCR. The V and J calls and clone size were taken over from that table, and D and trimming were inferred from the DNA. The sample contains hundreds of thousands of clones, 90% to 96% of which appear only once. Caucasian adults living in Nashville, Tennessee, provided all samples.

The rearrangement uses TRBV6-6 and TRBJ2-7; 9 bases match TRBD1. Sequencing input: naive CD4+ T cells sorted from blood. The subset denotes: CD45RA+ positively selected. The TCR was taken from a woman aged 25 to 39 in good health. CDR3 protein: CASSHGTGRTYEQYF. DNA of the CDR3: TGTGCCAGCAGTCACGGGACAGGGCGGACCTACGAGCAGTACTTC.